The rows below give T cell receptor beta chains drawn from one sample of a study of CD8 T cells in ankylosing spondylitis. One entry per CDR3 protein, called by TCRdb with MiXCR from the 5' RACE reads. The sample includes fewer than 250,000 distinct CDR3 sequences, 20% to 30% of them seen just once. Sequencing input: blood, either unsorted or a sorted T cell fraction (not recorded which). These receptor sequences come from a male donor with ankylosing spondylitis or in good health (not recorded which). The CDR3 runs from the conserved cysteine through the conserved F or W. D genes are given only for firm matches. Size tells how often a clone was seen (once, few, many) or the class of an expanded clone, and some rows leave it out.

j_call clone_size cdr3_length d_call v_call cdr3_nt cdr3_aa
TRBJ2-5 - 14 - TRBV5-5 TGTGCCAGCAGCTTGACCTCTAAGGCAGAGACCCAGTACTTC CASSLTSKAETQYF
TRBJ1-5 - 15 - TRBV4-3 TGCGCCAGCAGCCAGTACCGGGAGGGCAATCAGCCCCAGCATTTT CASSQYREGNQPQHF
TRBJ1-2 many 14 - TRBV12-3/TRBV12-4 TGTGCCAGCAGTTTAGGCGTGGGGCACTATGGCTACACCTTC CASSLGVGHYGYTF
TRBJ2-7 - 15 - TRBV6-1 TGTGCCAGCAGCCGCACATCGTTGTGGTCAGACGAGCAGTACTTC CASSRTSLWSDEQYF
TRBJ2-3 - 13 - TRBV20-1 TGCAGTGCTAGGGGACTCAGCACAGATACGCAGTATTTT CSARGLSTDTQYF
TRBJ2-7 many 13 - TRBV21-1 TGTGCCAGCAGCAAAGTCTGCATCTACGAGCAGTACTTC CASSKVCIYEQYF
TRBJ2-3 few 17 TRBD2 TRBV3-1 TGTGCCAGCAGCAGGGGGACTAGCGGAGGGAGCACAGATACGCAGTATTTT CASSRGTSGGSTDTQYF
TRBJ2-3 many 13 - TRBV20-1 TGCAGTGCTAGACTGCCTCCCACAGATACGCAGTATTTT CSARLPPTDTQYF
TRBJ2-2 many 16 - TRBV10-3 TGTGCCATCAGTGATAGGGACAACGTTAACACCGGGGAGCTGTTTTTT CAISDRDNVNTGELFF
TRBJ1-3 - 15 TRBD1 TRBV29-1 TGCAGCGTTGACCCGGGACAGGAATTAGGAAACACCATATATTTT CSVDPGQELGNTIYF
TRBJ2-2 many 16 TRBD2 TRBV5-1 TGCGCCAGCAGCTTGGAGGCGGGAGTGGTCACCGGGGAGCTGTTTTTT CASSLEAGVVTGELFF
TRBJ2-1 many 16 TRBD2 TRBV29-1 TGCAGCGTTGAAGTGATAGCGGGAGCTGGTTACAATGAGCAGTTCTTC CSVEVIAGAGYNEQFF
TRBJ2-2 many 14 - TRBV3-1 TGTGCCAGCAGCCCGATTCCGGGTACCGGGGAGCTGTTTTTT CASSPIPGTGELFF
TRBJ2-1 many 19 - TRBV7-6 TGTGCCAGCAGCGCTGCCCCCCGTACTGGACTAGGGGGCTACAATGAGCAGTTCTTC CASSAAPRTGLGGYNEQFF
TRBJ2-7 - 16 TRBD2 TRBV4-1 TGCGCCAGCAGCCAGGGACTAGCGGGAGTAAACTACGAGCAGTACTTC CASSQGLAGVNYEQYF
TRBJ2-7 few 12 - TRBV20-1 TGCAGTACTTCGACAGAGTCCTACGAGCAGTACTTC CSTSTESYEQYF
TRBJ2-3 many 15 TRBD1 TRBV29-1 TGCAGCGTCGCCCCAGGGGGTACAAGCACAGATACGCAGTATTTT CSVAPGGTSTDTQYF
TRBJ2-2 many 14 TRBD2 TRBV6-2/TRBV6-3 TGTGCCAGCATTAGAGGACTAGCTACCGGGGAGCTGTTTTTT CASIRGLATGELFF
TRBJ2-1 - 16 TRBD2 TRBV29-1 TGCAGCGTTGAAGATCGGGCTAGCGGGAGAGACAATGAGCAGTTCTTC CSVEDRASGRDNEQFF
TRBJ1-1 many 14 - TRBV4-2 TGTGCCAGCAGCCAAGATACGGGAGGGACTGAAGCTTTCTTT CASSQDTGGTEAFF
TRBJ1-2 many 14 - TRBV5-1 TGCGCCAGCAGCTTGGAGGACAGATCCTATGGCTACACCTTC CASSLEDRSYGYTF
TRBJ2-1 many 12 - TRBV29-1 TGCAGCGTTGGTCCCACCTACAATGAGCAGTTCTTC CSVGPTYNEQFF
TRBJ1-5 - 14 TRBD1 TRBV7-2 TGTGCCAGCAGCTTGACAGGGCTTAATGGGCCCCAGCATTTT CASSLTGLNGPQHF
TRBJ2-1 - 15 - TRBV20-1 TGCAGTGCTAGAAGACCTACTAGCTCCTACAATGAGCAGTTCTTC CSARRPTSSYNEQFF
TRBJ2-5 few 13 - TRBV20-1 TGCAGTGCTACACCGGGCACAGAAGAGACCCAGTACTTC CSATPGTEETQYF
TRBJ2-2 many 15 - TRBV7-2 TGTGCCAGCAGCTTAGCGGACAGTCGGAGCGGGGAGCTGTTTTTT CASSLADSRSGELFF
TRBJ2-1 few 14 - TRBV29-1 TGCAGCGTGGCCAGGCAGGGGGGCCACAATGAGCAGTTCTTC CSVARQGGHNEQFF
TRBJ2-7 many 13 - TRBV18 TGTGCCAGCTCCTTAGGACAAAATAACGAGCAGTACTTC CASSLGQNNEQYF
TRBJ1-1 few 12 - TRBV29-1 TGCAGCGTTGTAGGGCACAACACTGAAGCTTTCTTT CSVVGHNTEAFF
TRBJ2-3 few 16 TRBD2 TRBV7-2 TGTGCCAGCAGCTTAGTAGGACTAGCGAACACAGATACGCAGTATTTT CASSLVGLANTDTQYF
TRBJ1-4 - 16 TRBD1 TRBV28 TGTGCCAGCAGTTTTGCCATCGGGACAGGAAATGAAAAACTGTTTTTT CASSFAIGTGNEKLFF
TRBJ1-2 - 14 TRBD1 TRBV20-1 TGCAGTGCAAACCGAGACAGGGGGCTTTATGGCTACACCTTC CSANRDRGLYGYTF
TRBJ2-1 - 13 - TRBV10-3 TGTGCCTCAAACAGGGAAGGGCCTAATGAGCAGTTCTTC CASNREGPNEQFF
TRBJ1-1 many 14 - TRBV12-3/TRBV12-4 TGCGCCAGCAGCTTGGGGACGGCGAACACTGAAGCTTTCTTT CASSLGTANTEAFF
TRBJ1-2 many 13 - TRBV3-1 TGTGCCAGCAGCCAGGGATCGGGCTATGGCTACACCTTC CASSQGSGYGYTF
TRBJ2-7 few 14 - TRBV6-1 TGTGCCAGCAGTGAAGAGCCGAGATCCTACGAGCAGTACTTC CASSEEPRSYEQYF
TRBJ2-7 few 14 - TRBV12-3/TRBV12-4 TGTGCCAGCAGTTTAGAGGGTGCGGCCTACGAGCAGTACTTC CASSLEGAAYEQYF
TRBJ2-1 many 16 TRBD2 TRBV20-1 TGCAGTGCTAGAGTTCGAAGCGGGAGGGCTTACAATGAGCAGTTCTTC CSARVRSGRAYNEQFF
TRBJ1-4 many 15 TRBD1 TRBV7-6 TGTGCCAGCAGCCGGACAGGGGCCCCTAATGAAAAACTGTTTTTT CASSRTGAPNEKLFF
TRBJ2-7 many 15 TRBD2 TRBV20-1 TGCAGTGCTAGAGACTTCGGGACCGGGAGGAACGAGCAGTACTTC CSARDFGTGRNEQYF
TRBJ1-1 many 14 - TRBV12-1 TGTGCCAGCAGCCCTACCCCGAGGGGGACTGAAGCTTTCTTT CASSPTPRGTEAFF
TRBJ2-1 few 14 TRBD2 TRBV11-2 TGTGCCAGCAGCATCGGGACTAGCCGCTATGAGCAGTTCTTC CASSIGTSRYEQFF
TRBJ2-7 few 12 - TRBV20-1 TGCAGTGCTAGACAGGCAGGGGGGGAGCAGTACTTC CSARQAGGEQYF
TRBJ2-1 many 16 TRBD2 TRBV12-3/TRBV12-4 TGTGCCAGCCAAAAGGCCCTAGCGGGAGGATACAATGAGCAGTTCTTC CASQKALAGGYNEQFF
TRBJ2-7 - 12 - TRBV7-2 TGTGCCAGCAGCTTAGATTTGGGCTTGAAGTACTTC CASSLDLGLKYF
TRBJ2-5 - 14 - TRBV29-1 TGCAGCGTTGCTCCGGGACACCCACAAGAGACCCAGTACTTC CSVAPGHPQETQYF
TRBJ2-1 few 15 - TRBV11-2 TGTGCCAGCAGCCCAGGGGTGAATAGATACAATGAGCAGTTCTTC CASSPGVNRYNEQFF
TRBJ2-1 - 15 TRBD2 TRBV6-1 TGTGCCAGCAGTGAAGGCCCGGGACTAGCGGCTGAGCAGTTCTTC CASSEGPGLAAEQFF
TRBJ1-2 - 13 TRBD1 TRBV19 TGTGCCAGTAGTCCTGGGGACAGGTCGGGCTACACCTTC CASSPGDRSGYTF
TRBJ2-7 - 14 - TRBV18 TGTGCCAGCTCCCCTCGGGCCTTCTCCTACGAGCAGTACTTC CASSPRAFSYEQYF
TRBJ2-5 - 11 - TRBV29-1 TGCAGCGTTGGGATGAGAGAGACCCAGTACTTC CSVGMRETQYF